A single sample gave rise to the 8 T cell receptor beta chains below, sequenced in a study of T cell repertoires in cytomegalovirus infection. Via MiXCR, TCRdb re-called the reads, giving one row per CDR3 protein. The table has fewer than 300,000 distinct CDR3 sequences, about a quarter seen once. Sequencing was carried out using PBMCs. Source of these receptors: a human donor in good health (CMV status not recorded). Some clones in this sample may be carry-over from other donors' samples.

The chain links TRBV5-1 to TRBJ1-4; D call uncertain. This CDR3 comprises 14 residues. Germline V gene lookup returns CDR1 SGHRS and CDR2 YFSETQ. The V end was cut by 3 bases, the J end by 5 bases, with 11 bases between. CDR3 sequence: CASSSDPGNEKLFF. The CDR3 DNA sequence: TGCGCCAGCAGCTCCGACCCAGGAAATGAAAAACTGTTTTTT.

This clonotype was observed a few times. The chain combines TRBV2 with TRBJ1-5, with TRBD1 as a possible D gene (6 bases). The V end was cut by 1 base, the J end by 11 bases, with 21 bases between. The V gene's germline CDR1 is SNHLY and CDR2 FYNNEI. This CDR3 is 16 amino acids long. CDR3 sequence: CASSEDTGRLSRSQHF. Here the CDR3 DNA reads TGTGCCAGCAGTGAAGATACAGGGCGGCTAAGTCGGTCCCAGCATTTT.

This clonotype was counted only a few times. This chain links TRBV19 with TRBJ2-7; tentatively, D is TRBD2 (5 bases). This CDR3 region has 14 residues. V gave up 5 bases and J gave up 4 bases, with 15 bases separating them. Germline V gene sequence: CDR1 LNHDA, CDR2 SQIVND (reference sequence). In nucleotides, the CDR3 is TGTGCCAGTAGTCCAAGGACTCCCCAATACGAGCAGTACTTC. This gives the protein CASSPRTPQYEQYF. Variable domain in full (rest from reference TRBV19 and TRBJ2-7): DGGITQSPKYLFRKEGQNVTLSCEQNLNHDAMYWYRQDPGQGLRLIYYSQIVNDFQKGDIAEGYSVSREKKESFPLTVTSAQKNPTAFYLCASSPRTPQYEQYFGPGTRLTVT.

This clonotype turned up a few times. The V gene is TRBV14, the J gene TRBJ2-5; no clear D. The germline V gene encodes CDR1 SGHDN and CDR2 FVKESK. The CDR3 has 14 residues. Between the trimmed V and J ends, which lost 1 base and 7 bases, there was a span of 13 bases. As DNA, the CDR3 is TGTGCCAGCAGCCAAGTAGGCCGATCAGGGACCCAGTACTTC. Its translation is CASSQVGRSGTQYF.

This clonotype is labeled large. V gene TRBV6-2 or TRBV6-3 combines with J gene TRBJ1-2; 10 bases match TRBD1. The V and J ends lost 0 bases and 9 bases, in that order; junction bases with no gene match: 4. This CDR3 is 14 amino acids long. The germline V gene encodes CDR1 MNHEY and CDR2 SVGEGT. The chain's CDR3 is CASSYSGQGPSYTF. CDR3 nucleotide sequence: TGTGCCAGCAGTTACTCGGGACAGGGGCCGAGCTACACCTTC.

V usage is TRBV12-3 or TRBV12-4 and J usage is TRBJ2-7, with D perhaps matching TRBD1 or TRBD2 (6 bases each). Trimming took off 4 bases at V and 6 bases at J, with 13 bases between the two ends. The CDR3 totals 13 residues. The CDR3 bases are TGTGCCAGCAGTTCATCGGGGGCAGGCGAGCAGTACTTC. Translating it yields CASSSSGAGEQYF.

V usage is TRBV20-1 and J usage is TRBJ2-5; D not certain. The CDR3 spans 14 residues. Germline V gives CDR1 DFQATT, CDR2 SNEGSKA (reference sequence). The ends were cut back, 6 bases at V and 1 base at J, with 15 bases in the middle. CDR3 loop: CSAPPRRSQETQYF. CDR3 DNA sequence: TGCAGTGCGCCCCCTCGCAGGAGCCAAGAGACCCAGTACTTC.

This clonotype came up a few times. CDR3 nucleotides: TGTGCTAGTGGTTTCAGTGGATATGGCTACACCTTC. It encodes CASGFSGYGYTF. V gene TRBV12-5 combines with J gene TRBJ1-2; no definite D call. This CDR3 is 12 amino acids long. Trimming took 3 bases from V and 5 from J, leaving 7 bases between them. Germline V CDR1 and CDR2: LGHNT, FRNRAP.